Presented here are 10 T cell receptor beta chains from one specimen sequenced in a study of CD4 T cells in relation to SARS-CoV-2 and coronaviruses (dated by TCRdb to about 2021). CD4+ T cells from unexposed donors were collected before the COVID-19 pandemic (2011-2018). The EasySep CD4+ T cell isolation kit was used to isolate CD4+ T cells once the cultures had run for about 11 days. Library creation used the immunoSEQ multiplex PCR assay. Sourced from immuneACCESS, this table was stored by TCRdb with only in-frame sequences that have V and J called. A share of the clones is absent; for the studies checked, an unresolved V gene accounts for under half, and the remainder has no known explanation. For this sample the table gives under 20,000 clones, of which around 77% were detected only once. The ten largest make up under 35% of the sample. These TCRs are of unknown antigen specificity. The sequenced sample consisted of CD4+ T cells from PBMCs, cultured in vitro. The origin of the receptors is a human donor in good health.

This clone was picked up one time. V usage is TRBV5-4 and J usage is TRBJ2-7; TRBD1 or TRBD2 may be the D gene (5 bases each). Looked up from germline, CDR1 is SGHNT and CDR2 is YYREEE (reference sequence). This CDR3 region has 14 residues. V dropped 4 bases and J dropped 5 bases, with 16 bases sitting between them. Written as DNA, the CDR3 is TGTGCCAGCAGCCCCCCTTGGGGGACGCACGAGCAGTACTTC. As protein: CASSPPWGTHEQYF. The whole variable domain, filled in from reference TRBV5-4 and TRBJ2-7, reads ETGVTQSPTHLIKTRGQQVTLRCSSQSGHNTVSWYQQALGQGPQFIFQYYREEENGRGNFPPRFSGLQFPNYSSELNVNALELDDSALYLCASSPPWGTHEQYFGPGTRLTVT.

This sequence joins TRBV7-3 and TRBJ2-2; TRBD1 matches at 9 bases. The CDR3 consists of 15 residues. The V gene end was trimmed by 5 bases and the J gene end by 5 bases; junction bases not matched to a gene: 6. Germline V gives CDR1 SGHTA, CDR2 FQGTGA. The CDR3: CASSAGQGRTGELFF. As DNA, the CDR3 is TGTGCCAGCAGCGCGGGACAGGGCCGGACCGGGGAGCTGTTTTTT.

This clone was counted a few times. The chain couples TRBV30 to TRBJ1-5; 8 bases match TRBD1. This CDR3 is built from 14 residues. Germline V CDR1 and CDR2: GTSNPN, SVGIG (reference sequence). V was pared by 5 bases and J by 5 bases, with 8 bases of the junction left unmatched. CDR3 amino acids: CAWARTGSHQPQHF. The DNA of the CDR3 is TGTGCCTGGGCTCGGACAGGGTCCCATCAGCCCCAGCATTTT.

The rearrangement uses TRBV19 and TRBJ2-1; possible D gene TRBD1, 6 bases. The V and J ends lost 7 bases and 6 bases respectively, with 13 bases between them. CDR1 is LNHDA, CDR2 SQIVND, per germline (reference sequence). This CDR3 is built from 13 residues. CDR3 nucleotides: TGTGCCAGTACGCAGATACAGGGCAATGAGCAGTTCTTC. Translating it yields CASTQIQGNEQFF.

Only a few counts were recorded for this clone. The chain employs TRBV5-6 and TRBJ1-6; the match to TRBD1 covers 8 bases. V was clipped by 6 bases and J by 0 bases; unmatched bases: 5. Germline CDR1 reads SGHDT; CDR2 reads YYEEEE. The CDR3 covers 16 residues. The CDR3 reads CASNRQGSSYNSPLHF. The CDR3 region has the DNA TGTGCCAGCAATAGACAGGGGAGCTCCTATAATTCACCCCTCCACTTT.

This clone appeared once. This rearrangement joins TRBV30 to TRBJ2-1, with TRBD2 identical over 13 bases. The CDR3 is made up of 14 amino acids. V lost 0 bases, J lost 7 bases, and 0 bases stayed unmatched. Germline V lookup: CDR1 GTSNPN, CDR2 SVGIG (reference sequence). CDR3 in DNA: TGTGCCTGGAGTGTACTAGCGGGAGGGAATGAGCAGTTCTTC. Translation gives CAWSVLAGGNEQFF.

This chain joins TRBV5-4 and TRBJ1-1, with D unresolved. Trimming shortened V by 2 bases and J by 1 base, and 6 bases separated the two germline ends. The germline V gene has CDR1 SGHNT and CDR2 YYREEE (reference sequence). This CDR3 has 13 residues. CDR3 coding DNA: TGTGCCAGCAGCTTTATGGGGAACACTGAAGCTTTCTTT. It yields the protein CASSFMGNTEAFF. Together with reference TRBV5-4 and TRBJ1-1, the CDR3 gives the full variable domain: ETGVTQSPTHLIKTRGQQVTLRCSSQSGHNTVSWYQQALGQGPQFIFQYYREEENGRGNFPPRFSGLQFPNYSSELNVNALELDDSALYLCASSFMGNTEAFFGQGTRLTVV.

The chain links TRBV18 to TRBJ2-5, with a tentative D call TRBD1 (6 bases). V dropped 6 bases and J dropped 9 bases, with 14 bases sitting between them. Per germline, CDR1 KGHSH and CDR2 LQKENI. There are 12 residues in the CDR3. The CDR3 DNA sequence: TGTGCCAGCTCTCCCGAGGGGGTTGCCCAGTACTTC. It codes for CASSPEGVAQYF.

The chain combines TRBV6-4 with TRBJ2-1; the match to TRBD2 covers 10 bases. Germline CDR1 and CDR2: MRHNA and SNTAGT. V shed 0 bases, J shed 4 bases, and the junction held 0 bases outside the gene matches. The CDR3 consists of 15 residues. The CDR3 DNA follows: TGTGCCAGCAGTGACTCAGCGGGAGGGTACAATGAGCAGTTCTTC. Its translation: CASSDSAGGYNEQFF.

This rearrangement joins TRBV14 to TRBJ2-3; TRBD2 agrees at 9 bases. J lost 7 bases, V lost 1 base, and 15 bases had no gene match. Germline values: CDR1 SGHDN, CDR2 FVKESK. The CDR3 runs to 18 residues. CDR3 in amino acids: CASSQVGLPLAGQNTQYF. CDR3 nucleotides: TGTGCCAGCAGCCAAGTCGGATTACCGCTAGCGGGACAAAATACGCAGTATTTT.